This TCR beta chain came from a study of T cell repertoires in cytomegalovirus infection. Study at large: Recently identified HLA-C-restricted CMV epitopes were used, and well-studied HLA-B-restricted CMV epitopes were used as well. In public TCR beta signatures, there were indications of both CMV infection and matching HLA type. Study results and limitations: HLA-C-restricted CMV clonotypes gave the most frequent clonotype in two of eight donors.

Germline V CDR1 and CDR2: LNHDA, SQIVND (reference sequence). V dropped 7 bases and J dropped 0; count of bases not matched to a gene: 2. The CDR3 consists of 13 residues. This clonotype has only a few counts. Its target is unknown. TCRdb redid the calling of the reads with MiXCR, one entry per CDR3 protein. The sample shows roughly 500,000 distinct CDR3 sequences, approximately 46% of them seen only once. The chain has TRBV19 and TRBJ1-1, with 7 bases identical to TRBD1. The specimen comprised cultured PBMCs, sampled from culture after CMV antigen stimulation. The receptor's source is a human donor in good health (CMV status not recorded). Some clones in this sample may be carry-over from other donors' samples. The CDR3 coding sequence is TGTGCCAGTATGGGACAGCTGAACACTGAAGCTTTCTTT. Translating gives CASMGQLNTEAFF. The whole variable domain, remainder taken from reference TRBV19 and TRBJ1-1, is DGGITQSPKYLFRKEGQNVTLSCEQNLNHDAMYWYRQDPGQGLRLIYYSQIVNDFQKGDIAEGYSVSREKKESFPLTVTSAQKNPTAFYLCASMGQLNTEAFFGQGTRLTVV.